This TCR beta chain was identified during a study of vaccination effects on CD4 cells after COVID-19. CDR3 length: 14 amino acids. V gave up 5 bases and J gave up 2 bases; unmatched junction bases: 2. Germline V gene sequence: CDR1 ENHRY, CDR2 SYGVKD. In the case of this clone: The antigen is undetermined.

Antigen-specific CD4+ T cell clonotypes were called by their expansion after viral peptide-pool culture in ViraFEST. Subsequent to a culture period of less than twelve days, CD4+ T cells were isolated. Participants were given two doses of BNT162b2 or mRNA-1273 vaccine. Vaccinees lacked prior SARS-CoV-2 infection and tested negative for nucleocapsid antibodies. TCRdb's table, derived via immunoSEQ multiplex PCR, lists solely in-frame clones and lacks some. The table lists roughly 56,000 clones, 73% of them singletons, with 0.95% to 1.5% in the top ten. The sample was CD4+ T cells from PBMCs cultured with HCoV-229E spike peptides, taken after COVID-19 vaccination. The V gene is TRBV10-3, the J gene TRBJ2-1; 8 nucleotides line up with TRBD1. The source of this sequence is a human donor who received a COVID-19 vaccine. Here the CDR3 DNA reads TGTGCCATCAGTAGGACAGGGCCCTACAATGAGCAGTTCTTC. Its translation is CAISRTGPYNEQFF.